The 9 T cell receptor beta chains below come from one sample, sequenced in a study of T cells in women clearing cervical HPV infection. Assay used: immunoSEQ multiplex PCR; TCRdb lists only in-frame clones, some missing. The listing records some 37,000 clones. Material for sequencing was blood buffy coat. The receptors stem from a woman aged 18 to 75 with a cervical HPV16 infection that either progressed to CIN3+ or cleared (not recorded which).

Comment on this clone: The CDR3 end lies 3 residues beyond the end of the read and is filled in from the germline J gene. The rearrangement links TRBV7-2 to TRBJ1-1; 10 bases are a match to TRBD1. CDR3 length: 15 residues. V was pared by 5 bases and J by 1 base, with 4 bases of the junction left unmatched. Looked up from germline, CDR1 is SGHTA and CDR2 is FQGNSA. The CDR3 sequence is CASSPRQGANTEAFF. The sequenced part of the CDR3 DNA is TGTGCCAGCAGCCCAAGACAGGGGGCGAACACTGAA.

As regards this clone: With the read ending 3 residues before the CDR3 end, the germline J gene is used to fill in that end. V is TRBV4-1 and J is TRBJ1-5; D unresolved. The CDR3 spans 16 residues. The V and J ends lost 0 bases and 2 bases respectively, with 11 bases between them. Germline CDR1 reads MGHRA; CDR2 reads YSYEKL. CDR3 bases read: TGCGCCAGCAGCCAAGATGGCGGGATTGGCAATCAGCCC. It is translated as CASSQDGGIGNQP. The complete CDR3 sequence is CASSQDGGIGNQPQHF.

Turning to this clone: From the germline J gene comes the end of the CDR3, since the read stops 3 residues before it. The V and J genes are TRBV7-3 and TRBJ2-7, with 14 bases matching TRBD2. The CDR3 has 15 amino acids. Germline V gene sequence: CDR1 SGHTA, CDR2 FQGTGA. The V gene end was trimmed by 6 bases and the J gene end by 4 bases; junction bases not matched to a gene: 5. The sequenced CDR3 bases are TGTGCCAGCAGGGAGACTAGCGGGGGGGCGTACGAG. The encoded protein is CASRETSGGAYE. The whole CDR3 is CASRETSGGAYEQYF.

To note about this clone: The CDR3 end falls 3 residues outside the read, so it is completed with the germline J gene. V and J are TRBV18 and TRBJ2-2, with D uncertain. The ends were cut back, 5 bases at V and 5 bases at J, with 12 bases in the middle. CDR1 is KGHSH, CDR2 LQKENI, per germline. This CDR3 is built from 14 residues. CDR3 amino acids: CASSTGLKTGELFF. The covered CDR3 bases are TGTGCCAGCTCAACCGGTCTGAAGACCGGGGAG.

On this clone: The read stops 3 residues short of the end of the CDR3; the missing end is completed from the germline J gene. V and J are TRBV7-3 and TRBJ2-1; 10 bases are a match to TRBD2. Germline values: CDR1 SGHTA, CDR2 FQGTGA. The CDR3 spans 15 residues. V was pared by 6 bases and J by 9 bases, with 11 bases of the junction left unmatched. CDR3 sequence reads: CASSQEAGGGSEQFF. Incomplete CDR3 DNA: TGTGCCAGCAGTCAAGAAGCGGGGGGGGGTAGTGAG.

As regards this clone: The read falls 3 residues short of the CDR3 end, and the missing part is taken from the germline J gene. This chain joins TRBV13 and TRBJ1-2, with 9 bases lining up with TRBD1. Germline CDR1 and CDR2: PRHDT and FYEKMQ (reference sequence). The CDR3 totals 16 residues. The CDR3 loop reads CASSLSGTGLPDTYTF. Incomplete CDR3 DNA: TGTGCCAGCAGCTTATCGGGGACAGGGCTCCCAGATACC.

A note on this clone: Read data end 3 residues before the CDR3 end; the end is taken from the germline J gene. The chain has TRBV7-9 and TRBJ2-7; D not resolved. V was trimmed by 2 bases and J by 1 base, leaving 9 bases between them. Germline values: CDR1 SEHNR, CDR2 FQNEAQ (reference sequence). The CDR3 contains 14 residues. Incomplete CDR3 DNA: TGTGCCAGCAGCTTAACCCAACAGTCCTACGAG. As protein: CASSLTQQSYE. The full CDR3 reads CASSLTQQSYEQYF.

For this clone: Read coverage stops 3 residues before the CDR3 terminus; the germline J gene supplies the remainder. The chain has TRBV7-2 and TRBJ2-2; 7 bases are a match to TRBD2. After removal of 5 bases from V and 2 bases from J, the junction contained 5 bases not matched to a gene. Germline-derived CDR1 and CDR2 are SGHTA and FQGNSA. This CDR3 is 15 amino acids long. CDR3 residues: CASSQRGFNTGELFF. CDR3 DNA, as far as it was read: TGTGCCAGCAGCCAGCGGGGCTTTAACACCGGGGAG.

With respect to this clone: The CDR3 end falls 3 residues outside the read, so it is completed with the germline J gene. The J gene is TRBJ1-2, the V gene TRBV7-2; tentative D call: TRBD1 (6 bases). The CDR3 runs 15 residues. The V and J ends lost 4 bases and 3 bases respectively, with 15 bases between them. Germline CDR1 is SGHTA and CDR2 is FQGNSA. CDR3 sequence: CASSSTTGPHYGYTF. The CDR3 DNA, read in part, is TGTGCCAGCAGCTCAACAACAGGGCCCCACTATGGC.